This T cell receptor beta chain was documented in a study of neurological immune-mediated disorders. Study observations and caveats: None of the CDR3 amino acid sequences in expanded clones turned up in more than one subject, which points to private repertoires in all groups. When the repertoires were grouped phylogenetically, those of 18 of the 34 multiple sclerosis patients came together in a single cluster of related CDR3 sequences, which points to a possible repertoire-level signature. It was HTLV-1-associated myelopathy that showed the most TCR clonal expansion, while multiple sclerosis showed the least, falling below healthy controls.

About this clonotype itself: Its antigen remains unidentified. Relative to the germline gene, one junction end is altered; a read error may explain this.

The CDR3 sequence is 12 residues long. From germline, CDR1 is SEHNR and CDR2 FQNEAQ (reference sequence). With 10-nucleotide random UMIs, 5'RACE was used to make the cDNA. TCRdb independently ran MiXCR on the 5' RACE reads; one entry per CDR3 protein. The data hold more than 45,000 distinct CDR3 sequences, with roughly 4.4% observed a single time. The chain employs TRBV7-9 and TRBJ1-5; D remains ambiguous. This TCR was recovered from a man between 50 and 59 years old with multiple sclerosis. The source material was PBMCs. The CDR3 bases are TGTGCCAGCAGCTTAGAAGGTCAGCCCCAGAATTTT. The encoded protein is CASSLEGQPQNF.